Shown below are 29 T cell receptor beta chains from a single sample sequenced in a study of human T cells and chemical hapten exposure. TCRdb reprocessed the RACE reads via MiXCR and lists one record per CDR3 protein. The sample records some 79,000 distinct CDR3 sequences, 7% to 8% being singletons. Time point: patch test 1, 2 weeks after DPC sensitization. As to treatment: therapeutic diphenylcyclopropenone sensitization with weekly scalp DPC. The sample in question was whole blood, obtained in connection with sensitization to the hapten diphenylcyclopropenone (DPC). These receptors were obtained from a woman in her thirties with alopecia areata. Some clones in this sample may be carry-over from other donors' samples.

The chain links TRBV29-1 to TRBJ2-1; tentative D call: TRBD2 (5 bases). The germline V and J ends were trimmed by 7 bases and 9 bases, with 10 bases remaining between them. The CDR3 length is 10 residues. Germline CDR1 SQVTM, CDR2 ANQGSEA. As DNA, the CDR3 is TGCAGCGCTCTAGAGGGTGAGCAGTTCTTC. It translates to CSALEGEQFF.

The chain combines TRBV30 with TRBJ1-1; 8 nucleotides agree with TRBD1. Germline V lookup: CDR1 GTSNPN, CDR2 SVGIG (reference sequence). V trimming: 3 bases; J trimming: 2 bases; junction bases outside the gene matches: 14. The CDR3 runs 17 residues. The CDR3 DNA is TGTGCCTGGAGCAAAAGAGCAGGGGGCGATCCTAACACTGAAGCTTTCTTT. Translation gives CAWSKRAGGDPNTEAFF.

This chain uses TRBV20-1 with TRBJ1-1, with TRBD1 identical over 7 bases. The CDR3 spans 15 residues. V was pared by 3 bases and J by 4 bases, with 11 bases of the junction left unmatched. Germline V gene sequence: CDR1 DFQATT, CDR2 SNEGSKA (reference sequence). CDR3 sequence (DNA): TGCAGTGCTAGTTTCCCTGACAGGGTAGGCACTGAAGCTTTCTTT. Its protein is CSASFPDRVGTEAFF.

This rearrangement joins TRBV10-2 to TRBJ2-3; no reliable D call. Germline V gene sequence: CDR1 WSHSY, CDR2 SAAADI. This CDR3 has 13 amino acids. Trimming left V 6 bases short and J 4 bases short, with 11 bases between. CDR3 in amino acids: CASSALNSDTQYF. In DNA form, the CDR3 reads TGCGCCAGCAGCGCTCTAAATTCAGATACGCAGTATTTT.

This clonotype was found a few times. This chain connects TRBV2 to TRBJ1-6; D possibly corresponds to TRBD1 (6 bases). The V and J ends lost 7 bases and 9 bases respectively, with 13 bases between them. Germline V gene lookup returns CDR1 SNHLY and CDR2 FYNNEI. CDR3 size: 13 residues. CDR3 in amino acids: CASIRGQGSPLHF. CDR3 DNA sequence: TGTGCCAGCATCCGGGGGCAGGGTTCACCCCTCCACTTT.

The chain has TRBV9 and TRBJ2-3; the D gene could be TRBD1 or TRBD2 (5 bases each). The CDR3 totals 15 residues. Germline V CDR1 and CDR2: SGDLS, YYNGEE. V lost 1 base to trimming and J lost 0 bases, with 9 bases between them. Here the CDR3 reads CASSVNGASTDTQYF. The CDR3 coding sequence is TGTGCCAGCAGCGTAAACGGGGCAAGCACAGATACGCAGTATTTT.

This clonotype showed up many times. The chain carries TRBV20-1 and TRBJ2-5; D uncertain. The CDR3 totals 12 residues. V gave up 2 bases and J gave up 3 bases, with 7 bases separating them. Per germline, CDR1 DFQATT and CDR2 SNEGSKA (reference sequence). In nucleotides, the CDR3 is TGCAGTGCTAGAATCCCTAAAGAGACCCAGTACTTC. This encodes CSARIPKETQYF.

In its sample, this clonotype was seen many times. The gene calls are TRBV20-1 and TRBJ2-2, with D possibly matching TRBD1 (5 bases). The length of the CDR3 is 11 residues. The V gene's germline CDR1 is DFQATT and CDR2 SNEGSKA (reference sequence). As DNA, the CDR3 is TGCAGCGCAGCAGGGATCGGGGAGCTGTTTTTT. This gives the protein CSAAGIGELFF.

This clonotype appeared many times. This sequence joins TRBV20-1 and TRBJ1-2, with 7 bases lining up with TRBD1. The V gene's germline CDR1 is DFQATT and CDR2 SNEGSKA (reference sequence). The V and J ends lost 7 bases and 8 bases, in that order; junction bases with no gene match: 13. This CDR3 has 13 residues. Here the CDR3 reads CSGTTGNLEGYTF. The CDR3 DNA is TGCAGTGGTACGACAGGGAATCTCGAGGGCTACACCTTC.

This clonotype was detected many times. The rearrangement links TRBV27 to TRBJ2-1; D is unclear. Trimming cost V 2 bases and J 5 bases, with 4 bases left between them. The CDR3 covers 12 residues. The V gene's germline CDR1 is MNHEY and CDR2 SMNVEV (reference sequence). CDR3 loop: CASSLANNEQFF. The CDR3 DNA is TGTGCCAGCAGTTTAGCGAACAATGAGCAGTTCTTC.

This clonotype was recorded a few times. CDR3 loop: CAIRNRDGDTQYF. DNA of the CDR3: TGTGCCATCAGAAATCGTGACGGAGATACGCAGTATTTT. The rearrangement links TRBV10-3 to TRBJ2-3; D remains ambiguous. From germline, CDR1 is ENHRY and CDR2 SYGVKD. Trimming took 6 bases from V and 5 from J, leaving 12 bases between them. The CDR3 consists of 13 residues.

The chain recombines TRBV7-9 with TRBJ1-1, with D unclear. This CDR3 spans 16 amino acids. Germline V gene sequence: CDR1 SEHNR, CDR2 FQNEAQ (reference sequence). V gave up 1 base and J gave up 4 bases, with 16 bases separating them. CDR3 protein: CASSLVGYSLGTEAFF. CDR3 coding DNA: TGTGCCAGCAGCTTAGTCGGTTACAGCCTTGGCACTGAAGCTTTCTTT.

For the CDR3, the DNA is TGCGCCAGCAGCTTTTTGGGAAGGTTAGACTACAATGAGCAGTTCTTC. Translated: CASSFLGRLDYNEQFF. The chain couples TRBV5-1 to TRBJ2-1, with D unresolved. Per germline, CDR1 SGHRS and CDR2 YFSETQ. CDR3 length: 16 amino acids. Trimming pared 2 bases from V and 3 bases from J, leaving 15 bases between.

This clonotype has a count of ten or more. Here the CDR3 DNA reads TGCGCCAGCAGTTTGCAGGGCATGAACACTGAAGCTTTCTTT. Protein: CASSLQGMNTEAFF. The chain has TRBV5-1 and TRBJ1-1, with a weak D call TRBD1 (5 bases). Germline V gene lookup returns CDR1 SGHRS and CDR2 YFSETQ. Trimming removed 5 bases at V and 0 bases at J, with 11 bases between. CDR3 size: 14 residues.

This clonotype was seen only a few times. V usage is TRBV20-1 and J usage is TRBJ1-1; D unclear. Trimming pared 4 bases from V and 8 bases from J, leaving 14 bases between. Germline lookup yields CDR1 DFQATT and CDR2 SNEGSKA (reference sequence). CDR3 length equals 12 residues. The CDR3, as DNA: TGCAGTGCTATCCCGACGCAAACCGAAGCTTTCTTT. Protein sequence: CSAIPTQTEAFF.

This clonotype came up many times. The V gene is TRBV7-9, the J gene TRBJ1-2, with D uncertain. The CDR3 consists of 14 residues. V lost 4 bases, J lost 5 bases, and 14 bases lay in between. Germline CDR1 SEHNR, CDR2 FQNEAQ (reference sequence). The CDR3 is CASSYLDRSYGYTF. The CDR3 bases are TGTGCCAGCAGCTATTTAGACCGTTCATATGGCTACACCTTC.

This clonotype has a count of ten or more. The J gene is TRBJ2-2, the V gene TRBV4-1, with 9 bases matching TRBD1. The CDR3 consists of 17 residues. Germline lookup yields CDR1 MGHRA and CDR2 YSYEKL. The V segment lost 4 bases and the J segment 5 bases; nucleotides outside the gene matches: 11. The CDR3 DNA follows: TGCGCCAGCAGCCCTCATTCCGGGACAGGGCGGACCGGGGAGCTGTTTTTT. It translates to CASSPHSGTGRTGELFF.

Ten or more counts support this clonotype. The chain links TRBV4-2 to TRBJ1-2; a possible D gene is TRBD1 (5 bases). Germline assignment: CDR1 LGHNA and CDR2 YNFKEQ. With 0 bases removed from V and 3 bases from J, the gap between germline ends came to 14 bases. The CDR3 runs 16 residues. The CDR3 nucleotides read TGTGCCAGCAGCCAAGACGTCAAGGCGGGGGACTATGGCTACACCTTC. As protein: CASSQDVKAGDYGYTF.

This clonotype occurred many times. The rearrangement joins TRBV9 to TRBJ2-3; D unresolved. The V and J ends lost 0 bases and 2 bases respectively, with 10 bases between them. Germline values: CDR1 SGDLS, CDR2 YYNGEE. The CDR3 consists of 15 residues. CDR3 DNA sequence: TGTGCCAGCAGCGTAGGCGTTTCCCTCACAGATACGCAGTATTTT. The encoded protein is CASSVGVSLTDTQYF.

The chain employs TRBV10-3 and TRBJ1-6; TRBD1 aligns across 9 bases. Germline CDR1 is ENHRY and CDR2 is SYGVKD. V was clipped by 0 bases and J by 9 bases; unmatched bases: 3. This CDR3 has 15 residues. The CDR3 DNA sequence: TGTGCCATCAGTGAGTCCGGGACAGGGTTTTCACCCCTCCACTTT. Its translation: CAISESGTGFSPLHF.

V is TRBV4-2 and J is TRBJ1-2, with a weak D call TRBD1 (5 bases). This CDR3 spans 14 amino acids. Germline assignment: CDR1 LGHNA and CDR2 YNFKEQ. The V gene lost 1 base and the J gene lost 6 bases, with 12 bases spanning the gap. The CDR3 region is CASSQAGVWDGYTF. In nucleotides, the CDR3 is TGTGCCAGCAGCCAAGCGGGGGTCTGGGATGGCTACACCTTC.

The chain is built from TRBV12-3 or TRBV12-4 and TRBJ1-1; D unclear. The CDR3 is made up of 10 amino acids. V was pared by 8 bases and J by 1 base, with 2 bases between. CDR3 loop: CASWNTEAFF. As DNA, the CDR3 is TGTGCCAGCTGGAACACTGAAGCTTTCTTT.

This clonotype has at least ten counts. V usage is TRBV6-5 and J usage is TRBJ1-1; no clear D. This CDR3 region has 15 residues. Deletions cut 0 bases from V and 1 base from J, with 9 bases between. Germline values: CDR1 MNHEY, CDR2 SVGAGI. CDR3 in amino acids: CASSYSTVGNTEAFF. CDR3 bases: TGTGCCAGCAGTTACTCGACGGTGGGGAACACTGAAGCTTTCTTT.

This chain uses TRBV5-1 with TRBJ1-4; D is undetermined. Between the trimmed V and J ends, which lost 0 bases and 0 bases, there was a span of 6 bases. There are 15 residues in the CDR3. Looked up from germline, CDR1 is SGHRS and CDR2 is YFSETQ. The CDR3 nucleotides are TGCGCCAGCAGCTTGGCGGGGACAACTAATGAAAAACTGTTTTTT. Translation: CASSLAGTTNEKLFF.

This clonotype showed up just a few times. The V and J genes are TRBV7-2 and TRBJ1-2, with D perhaps matching TRBD1 (5 bases). This CDR3 comprises 14 residues. With 0 bases removed from V and 6 bases from J, the gap between germline ends came to 11 bases. From germline, CDR1 is SGHTA and CDR2 FQGNSA. The DNA for the CDR3 is TGTGCCAGCAGCTTAGCAGGGGTCGGAGATGGCTACACCTTC. This gives the protein CASSLAGVGDGYTF.

This rearrangement joins TRBV28 to TRBJ2-7; no reliable D call. Germline V gene lookup returns CDR1 MDHEN and CDR2 SYDVKM. The CDR3 contains 13 residues. Trimming shortened V by 2 bases and J by 6 bases, and 11 bases separated the two germline ends. Here the CDR3 reads CASSLRIPGEQYF. CDR3 coding DNA: TGTGCCAGCAGTTTAAGAATACCCGGCGAGCAGTACTTC.

V usage is TRBV12-5 and J usage is TRBJ1-5; no clear D gene. V gave up 6 bases and J gave up 4 bases, with 16 bases separating them. The CDR3 has 15 amino acids. Germline CDR1 and CDR2: LGHNT and FRNRAP. CDR3 protein: CASGLDISTNQPQHF. Written as DNA, the CDR3 is TGTGCTAGTGGCCTTGACATTTCCACAAATCAGCCCCAGCATTTT.

This clonotype was picked up many times. This chain connects TRBV4-2 to TRBJ2-7; D perhaps matches TRBD2 (5 bases). The CDR3 runs to 14 residues. Germline lookup yields CDR1 LGHNA and CDR2 YNFKEQ. Trimming cost V 0 bases and J 6 bases, with 12 bases left between them. The CDR3 DNA sequence: TGTGCCAGCAGCCAAGATCGGGTCAGCGGCGAGCAGTACTTC. Translated, it gives CASSQDRVSGEQYF.

This clonotype was picked up many times. The rearrangement uses TRBV20-1 and TRBJ2-5, with TRBD2 matching 10 bases. The CDR3 covers 14 residues. V gave up 2 bases and J gave up 2 bases; unmatched junction bases: 2. Germline V CDR1 and CDR2: DFQATT, SNEGSKA (reference sequence). Written as DNA, the CDR3 is TGCAGTGCTAGAACTAGCGGGGAACAAGAGACCCAGTACTTC. Protein: CSARTSGEQETQYF.